This T cell receptor (beta chain) was obtained from a study of T cell responses to AZD1222 COVID-19 vaccine. Overall study results and limits: White British people made up most donors, females outnumbered males, and clonal diversity was possibly underestimated.

CDR3 length: 15 amino acids. V dropped 0 bases and J dropped 1 base, with 10 bases sitting between them. CDR1 is SGHDT, CDR2 YYEEEE, per germline. Measured with immunoSEQ multiplex PCR; TCRdb has only the in-frame clones, and not every one. This table has some 140,000 clones, under 95% appearing once. Concerning this clone: What it recognizes is unknown.

V gene TRBV5-6 combines with J gene TRBJ2-5; D is undetermined. The clonotype originates from an adult in good health. The source material was peripheral blood, sampled on day 0 of AZD1222 vaccination. The CDR3 DNA reads TGTGCCAGCAGCTTGGTTGGGCAGGCCCAAGAGACCCAGTACTTC. This codes for CASSLVGQAQETQYF.